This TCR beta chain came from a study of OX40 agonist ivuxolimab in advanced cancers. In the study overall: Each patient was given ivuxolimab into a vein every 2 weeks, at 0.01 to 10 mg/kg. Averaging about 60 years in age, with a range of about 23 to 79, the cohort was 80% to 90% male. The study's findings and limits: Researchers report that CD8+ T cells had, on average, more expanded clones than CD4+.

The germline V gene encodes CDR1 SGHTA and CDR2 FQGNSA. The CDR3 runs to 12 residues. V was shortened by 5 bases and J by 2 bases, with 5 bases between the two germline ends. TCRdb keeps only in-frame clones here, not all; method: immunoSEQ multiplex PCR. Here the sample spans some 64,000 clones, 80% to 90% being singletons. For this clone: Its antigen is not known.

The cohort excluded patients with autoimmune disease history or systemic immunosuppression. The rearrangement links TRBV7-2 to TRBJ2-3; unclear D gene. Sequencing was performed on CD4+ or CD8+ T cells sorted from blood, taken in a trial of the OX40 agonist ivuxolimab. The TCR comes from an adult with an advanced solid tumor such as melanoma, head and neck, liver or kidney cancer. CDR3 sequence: CASSTYTDTQYF. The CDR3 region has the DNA TGTGCCAGCAGCACCTACACAGATACGCAGTATTTT.